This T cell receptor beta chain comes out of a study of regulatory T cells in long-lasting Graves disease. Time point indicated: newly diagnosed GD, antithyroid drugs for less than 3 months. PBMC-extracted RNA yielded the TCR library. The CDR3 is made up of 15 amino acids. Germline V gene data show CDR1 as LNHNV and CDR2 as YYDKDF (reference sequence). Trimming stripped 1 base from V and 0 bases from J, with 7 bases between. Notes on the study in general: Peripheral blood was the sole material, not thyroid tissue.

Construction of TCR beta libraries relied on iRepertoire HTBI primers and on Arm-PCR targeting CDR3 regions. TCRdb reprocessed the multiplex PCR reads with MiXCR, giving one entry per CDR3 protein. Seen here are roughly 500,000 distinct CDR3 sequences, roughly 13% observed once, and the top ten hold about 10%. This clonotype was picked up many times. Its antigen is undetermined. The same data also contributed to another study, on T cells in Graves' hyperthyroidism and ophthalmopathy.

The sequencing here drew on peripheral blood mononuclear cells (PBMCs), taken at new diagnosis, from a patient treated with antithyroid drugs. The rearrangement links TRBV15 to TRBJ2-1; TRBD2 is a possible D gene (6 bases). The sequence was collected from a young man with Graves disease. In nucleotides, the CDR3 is TGTGCCACCAGCAGAGGCGGGGCCTCCTACAATGAGCAGTTCTTC. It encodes CATSRGGASYNEQFF.